This T cell receptor beta chain was found in a study of control samples from healthy donors and cancer patients. The CDR3 runs 17 residues. Germline V gives CDR1 MNHNS, CDR2 SASEGT. Trimming removed 0 bases from V and 7 bases from J; junction bases left unmatched: 11. The repertoire was sequenced with immunoSEQ multiplex PCR; TCRdb's copy has only in-frame clones and lacks some. Of 75,000 to 90,000 clones listed, approximately 89% were seen once; the top ten hold approximately 21%. Sequencing was performed on blood. The rearrangement uses TRBV6-1 and TRBJ1-4; 7 bases fit TRBD1. The receptor was isolated from a man between 25 and 39 years old in good health. CDR3 nucleotide sequence: TGTGCCAGCAGTGAAGCGCGAGACAGGGCGTTTCGTGAAAAACTGTTTTTT. Its protein is CASSEARDRAFREKLFF.